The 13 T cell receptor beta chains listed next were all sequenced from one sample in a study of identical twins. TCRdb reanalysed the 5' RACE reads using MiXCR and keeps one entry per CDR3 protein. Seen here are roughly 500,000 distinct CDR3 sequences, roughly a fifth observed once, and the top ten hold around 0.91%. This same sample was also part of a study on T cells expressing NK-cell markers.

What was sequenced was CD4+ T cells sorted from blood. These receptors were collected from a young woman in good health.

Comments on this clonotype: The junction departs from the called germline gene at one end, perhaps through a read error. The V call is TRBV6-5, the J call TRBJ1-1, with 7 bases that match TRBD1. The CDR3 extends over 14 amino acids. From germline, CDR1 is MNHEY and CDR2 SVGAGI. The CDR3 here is CASGYYRGNTEAFF. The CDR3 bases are TGTGCCAGCGGTTACTACAGGGGGAACACTGAAGCTTTCTTT.

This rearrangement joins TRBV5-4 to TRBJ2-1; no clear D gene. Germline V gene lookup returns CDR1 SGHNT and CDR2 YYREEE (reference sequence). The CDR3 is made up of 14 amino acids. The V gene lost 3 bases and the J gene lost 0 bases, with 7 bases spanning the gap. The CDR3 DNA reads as TGTGCCAGCAGCTGGATGGGCTCCTACAATGAGCAGTTCTTC. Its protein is CASSWMGSYNEQFF.

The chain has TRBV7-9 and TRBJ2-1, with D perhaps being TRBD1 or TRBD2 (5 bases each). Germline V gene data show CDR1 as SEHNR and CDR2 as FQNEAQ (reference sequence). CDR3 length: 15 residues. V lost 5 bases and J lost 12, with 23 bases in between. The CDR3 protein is CASSPLELVGAGQFF. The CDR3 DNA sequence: TGTGCCAGCAGCCCGCTAGAACTAGTAGGGGCCGGGCAGTTCTTC.

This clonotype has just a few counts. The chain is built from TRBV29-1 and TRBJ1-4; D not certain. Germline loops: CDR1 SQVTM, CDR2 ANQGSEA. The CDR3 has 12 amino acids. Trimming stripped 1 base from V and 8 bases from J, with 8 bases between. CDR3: CSVEAGKEKLFF. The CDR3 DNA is TGCAGCGTTGAAGCCGGGAAGGAAAAACTGTTTTTT. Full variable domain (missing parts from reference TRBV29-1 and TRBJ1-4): SAVISQKPSRDICQRGTSLTIQCQVDSQVTMMFWYRQQPGQSLTLIATANQGSEATYESGFVIDKFPISRPNLTFSTLTVSNMSPEDSSIYLCSVEAGKEKLFFGSGTQLSVL.

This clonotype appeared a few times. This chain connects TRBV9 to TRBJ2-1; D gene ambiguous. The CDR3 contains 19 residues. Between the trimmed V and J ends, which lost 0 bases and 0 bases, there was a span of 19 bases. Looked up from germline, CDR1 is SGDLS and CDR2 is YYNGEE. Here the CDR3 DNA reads TGTGCCAGCAGCGTAGACCCCTATTTGGGCCTAAGCTCCTACAATGAGCAGTTCTTC. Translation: CASSVDPYLGLSSYNEQFF. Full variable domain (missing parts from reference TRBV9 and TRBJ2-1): DSGVTQTPKHLITATGQRVTLRCSPRSGDLSVYWYQQSLDQGLQFLIQYYNGEERAKGNILERFSAQQFPDLHSELNLSSLELGDSALYFCASSVDPYLGLSSYNEQFFGPGTRLTVL.

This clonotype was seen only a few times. CDR3 protein: CASSTASSYNEQFF. CDR3 in DNA: TGTGCCAGCAGCACCGCGAGCTCCTACAATGAGCAGTTCTTC. This chain connects TRBV5-4 to TRBJ2-1; D ambiguous. V lost 4 bases to trimming and J lost 0 bases, with 8 bases between them. The CDR3 covers 14 residues. Germline CDR1 reads SGHNT; CDR2 reads YYREEE (reference sequence).

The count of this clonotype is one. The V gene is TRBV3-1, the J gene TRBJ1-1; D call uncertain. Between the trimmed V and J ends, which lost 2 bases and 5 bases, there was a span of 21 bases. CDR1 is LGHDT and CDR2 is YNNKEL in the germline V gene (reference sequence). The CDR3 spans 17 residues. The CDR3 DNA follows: TGTGCCAGCAGCCAAACGGGAAGTCATTCGCGAGGTACTGAAGCTTTCTTT. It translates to CASSQTGSHSRGTEAFF.

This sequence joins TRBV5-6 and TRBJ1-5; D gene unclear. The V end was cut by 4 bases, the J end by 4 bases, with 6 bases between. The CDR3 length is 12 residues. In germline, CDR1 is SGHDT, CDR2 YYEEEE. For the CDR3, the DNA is TGTGCCAGCAGCGGCAAAAATCAGCCCCAGCATTTT. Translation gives CASSGKNQPQHF.

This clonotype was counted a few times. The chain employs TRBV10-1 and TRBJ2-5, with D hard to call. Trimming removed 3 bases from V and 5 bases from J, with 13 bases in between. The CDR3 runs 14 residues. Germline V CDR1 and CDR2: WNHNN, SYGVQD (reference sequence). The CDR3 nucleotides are TGCGCCAGCAGTGAATCTCAAGCGCAGGAGACCCAGTACTTC. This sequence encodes CASSESQAQETQYF.

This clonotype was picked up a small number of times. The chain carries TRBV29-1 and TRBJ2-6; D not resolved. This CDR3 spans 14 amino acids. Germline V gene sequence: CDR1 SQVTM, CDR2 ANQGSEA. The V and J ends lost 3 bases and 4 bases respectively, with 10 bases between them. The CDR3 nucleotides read TGCAGCGTTGATTCGCAGGCGGGGGCCAACGTCCTGACTTTC. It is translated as CSVDSQAGANVLTF. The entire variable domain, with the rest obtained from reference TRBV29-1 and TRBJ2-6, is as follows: SAVISQKPSRDICQRGTSLTIQCQVDSQVTMMFWYRQQPGQSLTLIATANQGSEATYESGFVIDKFPISRPNLTFSTLTVSNMSPEDSSIYLCSVDSQAGANVLTFGAGSRLTVL.

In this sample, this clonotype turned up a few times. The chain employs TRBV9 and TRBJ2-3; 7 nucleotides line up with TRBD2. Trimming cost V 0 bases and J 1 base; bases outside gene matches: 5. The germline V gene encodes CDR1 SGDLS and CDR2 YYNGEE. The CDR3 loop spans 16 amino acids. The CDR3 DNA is TGTGCCAGCAGCGTAGCTTCACGGGGGGGCACAGATACGCAGTATTTT. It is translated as CASSVASRGGTDTQYF. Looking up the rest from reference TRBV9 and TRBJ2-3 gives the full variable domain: DSGVTQTPKHLITATGQRVTLRCSPRSGDLSVYWYQQSLDQGLQFLIQYYNGEERAKGNILERFSAQQFPDLHSELNLSSLELGDSALYFCASSVASRGGTDTQYFGPGTRLTVL.

The CDR3 DNA reads as TGTGCCATCGCTCCGGGAAGCGGGAGGGCCATGAGACAGTCAGATACGCAGTATTTT. Its protein is CAIAPGSGRAMRQSDTQYF. V is TRBV10-3 and J is TRBJ2-3; TRBD2 aligns across 10 bases. With 8 bases clipped from V and 4 bases from J, the junction kept 21 bases outside the gene matches. Germline CDR1 and CDR2: ENHRY and SYGVKD. This CDR3 spans 19 amino acids.

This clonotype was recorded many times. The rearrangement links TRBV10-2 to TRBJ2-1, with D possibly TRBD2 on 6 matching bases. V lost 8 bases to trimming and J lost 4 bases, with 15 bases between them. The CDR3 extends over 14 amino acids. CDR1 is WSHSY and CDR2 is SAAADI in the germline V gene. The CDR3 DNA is TGCGCCAGCCTTAGAGCGGGTGGGTACAATGAGCAGTTCTTC. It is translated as CASLRAGGYNEQFF.